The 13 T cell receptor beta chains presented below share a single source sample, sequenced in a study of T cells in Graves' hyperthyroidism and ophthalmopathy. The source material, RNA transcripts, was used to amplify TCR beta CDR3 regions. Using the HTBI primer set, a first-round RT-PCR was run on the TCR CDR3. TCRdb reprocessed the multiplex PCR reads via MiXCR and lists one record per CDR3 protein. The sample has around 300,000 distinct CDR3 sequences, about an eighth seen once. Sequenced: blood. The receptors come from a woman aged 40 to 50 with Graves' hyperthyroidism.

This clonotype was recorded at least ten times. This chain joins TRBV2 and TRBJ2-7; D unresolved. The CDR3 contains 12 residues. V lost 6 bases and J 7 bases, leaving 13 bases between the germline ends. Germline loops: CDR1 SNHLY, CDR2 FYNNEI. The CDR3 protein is CASRDVYGEQYF. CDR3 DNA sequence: TGTGCCAGCAGGGATGTCTACGGGGAGCAGTACTTC. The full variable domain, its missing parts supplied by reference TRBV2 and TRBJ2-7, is EPEVTQTPSHQVTQMGQEVILRCVPISNHLYFYWYRQILGQKVEFLVSFYNNEISEKSEIFDDQFSVERPDGSNFTLKIRSTKLEDSAMYFCASRDVYGEQYFGPGTRLTVT.

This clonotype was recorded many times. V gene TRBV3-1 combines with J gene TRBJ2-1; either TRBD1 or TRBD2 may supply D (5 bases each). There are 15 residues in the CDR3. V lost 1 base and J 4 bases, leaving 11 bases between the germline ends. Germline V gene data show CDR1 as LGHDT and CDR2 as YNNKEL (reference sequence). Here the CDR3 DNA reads TGTGCCAGCAGCCAAGGGGTTGGGGGATACAATGAGCAGTTCTTC. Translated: CASSQGVGGYNEQFF.

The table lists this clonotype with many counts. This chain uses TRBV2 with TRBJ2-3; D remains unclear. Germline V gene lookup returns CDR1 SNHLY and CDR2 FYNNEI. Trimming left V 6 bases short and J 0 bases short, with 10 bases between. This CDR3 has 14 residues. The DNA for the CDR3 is TGTGCCAGCAGCCAGGAACTAAGCACAGATACGCAGTATTTT. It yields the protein CASSQELSTDTQYF.

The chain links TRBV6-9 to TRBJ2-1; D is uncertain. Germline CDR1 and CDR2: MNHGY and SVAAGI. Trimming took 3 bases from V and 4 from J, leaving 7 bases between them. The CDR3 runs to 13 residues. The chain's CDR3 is CASSYSHYNEQFF. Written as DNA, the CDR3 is TGTGCCAGCAGTTACTCGCATTACAATGAGCAGTTCTTC.

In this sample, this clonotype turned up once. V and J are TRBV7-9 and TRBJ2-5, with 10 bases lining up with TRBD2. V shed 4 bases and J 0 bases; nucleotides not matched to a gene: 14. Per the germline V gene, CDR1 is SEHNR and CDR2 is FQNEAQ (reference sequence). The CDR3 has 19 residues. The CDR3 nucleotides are TGTGCCAGCAGCTCGAGGACTAGCGGAGACCTTAGGTACCAAGAGACCCAGTACTTC. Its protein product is CASSSRTSGDLRYQETQYF.

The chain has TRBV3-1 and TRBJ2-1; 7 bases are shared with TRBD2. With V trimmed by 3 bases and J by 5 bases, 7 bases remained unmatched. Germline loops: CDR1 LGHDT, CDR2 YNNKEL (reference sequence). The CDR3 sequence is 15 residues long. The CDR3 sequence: CASSHLRERNNEQFF. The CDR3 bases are TGTGCCAGCAGCCATCTGCGGGAGAGGAACAATGAGCAGTTCTTC.

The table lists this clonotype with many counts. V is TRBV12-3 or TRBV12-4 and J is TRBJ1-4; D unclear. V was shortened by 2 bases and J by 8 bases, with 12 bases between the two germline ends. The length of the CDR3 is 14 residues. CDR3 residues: CASSLRPRKEKLFF. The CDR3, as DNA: TGTGCCAGCAGTTTAAGACCCCGCAAGGAAAAACTGTTTTTT.

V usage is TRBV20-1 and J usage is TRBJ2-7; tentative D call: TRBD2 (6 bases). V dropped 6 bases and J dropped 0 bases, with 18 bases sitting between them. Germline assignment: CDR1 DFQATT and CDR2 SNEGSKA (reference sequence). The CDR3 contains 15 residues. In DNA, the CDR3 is TGCAGTGCGAACTGGGGGACTGAGAGCTCCTACGAGCAGTACTTC. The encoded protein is CSANWGTESSYEQYF.

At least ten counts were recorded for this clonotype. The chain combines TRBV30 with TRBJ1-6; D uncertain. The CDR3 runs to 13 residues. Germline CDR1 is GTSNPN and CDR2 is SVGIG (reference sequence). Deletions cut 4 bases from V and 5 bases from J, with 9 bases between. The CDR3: CAWKALNNSPLHF. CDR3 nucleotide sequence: TGTGCCTGGAAAGCCCTTAATAATTCACCCCTCCACTTT.

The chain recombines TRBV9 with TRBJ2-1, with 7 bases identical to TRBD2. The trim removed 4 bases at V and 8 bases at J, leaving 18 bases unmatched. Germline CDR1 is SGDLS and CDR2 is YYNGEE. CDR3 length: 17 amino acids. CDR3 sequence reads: CASSLRTSSGTGDEQFF. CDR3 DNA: TGTGCCAGCAGCCTACGGACTAGTTCGGGAACTGGGGATGAGCAGTTCTTC. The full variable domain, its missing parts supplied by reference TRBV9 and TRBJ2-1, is DSGVTQTPKHLITATGQRVTLRCSPRSGDLSVYWYQQSLDQGLQFLIQYYNGEERAKGNILERFSAQQFPDLHSELNLSSLELGDSALYFCASSLRTSSGTGDEQFFGPGTRLTVL.

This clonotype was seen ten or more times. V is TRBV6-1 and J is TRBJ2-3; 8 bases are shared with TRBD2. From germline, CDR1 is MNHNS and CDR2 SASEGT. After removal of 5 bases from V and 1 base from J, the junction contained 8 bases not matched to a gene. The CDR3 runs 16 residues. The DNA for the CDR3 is TGTGCCAGCAGTTTCAGGGGAGCGGGAGGCACAGATACGCAGTATTTT. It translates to CASSFRGAGGTDTQYF.

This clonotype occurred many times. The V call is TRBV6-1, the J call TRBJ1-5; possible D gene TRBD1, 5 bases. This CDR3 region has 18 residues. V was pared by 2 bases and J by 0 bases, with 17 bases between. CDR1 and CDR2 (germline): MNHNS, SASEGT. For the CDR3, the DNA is TGTGCCAGCAGTGAAAGGCGGGAGGGGATAAGTAGCAATCAGCCCCAGCATTTT. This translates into CASSERREGISSNQPQHF.

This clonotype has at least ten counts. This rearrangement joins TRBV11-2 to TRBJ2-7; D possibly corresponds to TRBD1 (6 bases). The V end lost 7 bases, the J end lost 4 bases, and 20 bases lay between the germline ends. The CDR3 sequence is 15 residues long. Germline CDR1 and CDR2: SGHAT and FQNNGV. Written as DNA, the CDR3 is TGTGCCAGCACCTCCATCTCGAAGGGGGTTTACGAGCAGTACTTC. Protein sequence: CASTSISKGVYEQYF.